This TCR beta chain was profiled in a study of a mutant IDH1 vaccine in newly diagnosed glioma. Looking at the study overall: In some groups vaccination began 4-6 weeks post-radiotherapy; others received it with temozolomide.

This CDR3 comprises 14 residues. The V end was cut by 3 bases, the J end by 0 bases, with 7 bases between. Per the germline V gene, CDR1 is LNHNV and CDR2 is YYDKDF (reference sequence). As for this clone: Its antigen is not known.

Clones were read by immunoSEQ multiplex PCR, and TCRdb kept only the in-frame ones, dropping some. The sample comprises approximately 50,000 clones, about 90% of which are singletons, and about 1.5% rests with the top ten. The time point denotes: week 23, last vaccination. It was 300 ug of mutant IDH1 20-mer peptide that made up each vaccine dose, given with topical imiquimod. The chain combines TRBV15 with TRBJ2-3; D is unclear. This TCR was recovered from a man in his forties with glioma. The starting material was PBMCs, obtained from a glioma patient whose treatment included an IDH1 peptide vaccine. This chain's CDR3 is CATSSPESTDTQYF. The DNA of the CDR3 is TGTGCCACCAGCAGCCCGGAAAGCACAGATACGCAGTATTTT.